The 28 T cell receptor beta chains below come from one sample, sequenced in a study of blood T cell repertoires in COVID-19. The repertoire was sequenced with immunoSEQ multiplex PCR; TCRdb's copy has only in-frame clones and lacks some. Counted here are some 180,000 clones, 90% occurring once; the ten biggest clones make up roughly 0.56%. The sequencing sample was made of peripheral blood. The receptors derive from a man aged 50 or older with acute or convalescent COVID-19.

This clone was detected only once. This chain uses TRBV4-1 with TRBJ2-7; 7 bases match TRBD1. This CDR3 is built from 15 residues. The V gene end was trimmed by 0 bases and the J gene end by 3 bases; junction bases not matched to a gene: 5. CDR1 and CDR2 (germline): MGHRA, YSYEKL. The CDR3 DNA is TGCGCCAGCAGCCAAGATATTAACAGGGGCTACGAGCAGTACGTC. The encoded protein is CASSQDINRGYEQYV.

The chain combines TRBV4-2 with TRBJ2-1, with 8 nucleotides matching TRBD1. Germline V gene data show CDR1 as LGHNA and CDR2 as YNFKEQ. V lost 2 bases and J lost 10; bases outside the gene matches: 4. This CDR3 region has 13 residues. The DNA of the CDR3 is TGTGCCAGCAGCCAAAGAGACAGGGGCGAGCAGTTCTTC. This encodes CASSQRDRGEQFF.

The chain joins TRBV19 to TRBJ1-5; TRBD1 aligns across 11 bases. This CDR3 contains 16 residues. Losses at the gene ends were 8 bases for V and 0 bases for J; bases not matched to a gene: 6. The germline gives CDR1 LNHDA, CDR2 SQIVND (reference sequence). CDR3 DNA sequence: TGTGCCAGTCTCCGGGACAGGGGGGCTAGCAATCAGCCCCAGCATTTT. This gives the protein CASLRDRGASNQPQHF.

The chain has TRBV6-1 and TRBJ1-4; 9 nucleotides line up with TRBD1. There are 15 residues in the CDR3. J gave up 8 bases and V 3 bases, and 7 bases lay outside the gene matches. Germline CDR1 is MNHNS and CDR2 is SASEGT. CDR3 sequence: CASSDIQGADEKLFF. The CDR3 DNA is TGTGCCAGCAGTGATATACAGGGGGCCGACGAAAAACTGTTTTTT.

The V and J genes are TRBV7-2 and TRBJ2-7, with a possible D match to TRBD1 (7 bases). V gave up 1 base and J gave up 3 bases, with 16 bases separating them. The germline V gene has CDR1 SGHTA and CDR2 FQGNSA. CDR3 length: 16 residues. The CDR3: CASSLDGGGVGYEQYF. DNA for the CDR3: TGTGCCAGCAGCTTAGACGGAGGGGGCGTCGGCTACGAGCAGTACTTC.

The chain links TRBV7-3 to TRBJ1-3; D perhaps matches TRBD1 (5 bases). The CDR3 has 16 amino acids. Germline V gene sequence: CDR1 SGHTA, CDR2 FQGTGA. Trimming took 2 bases from V and 1 from J, leaving 12 bases between them. CDR3 amino acids: CASSLPGRESGNTIYF. CDR3 DNA sequence: TGTGCCAGCAGCTTACCAGGGCGAGAGTCTGGAAACACCATATATTTT. The full variable domain, rest sourced from reference TRBV7-3 and TRBJ1-3, is GAGVSQTPSNKVTEKGKYVELRCDPISGHTALYWYRQSLGQGPEFLIYFQGTGAADDSGLPNDRFFAVRPEGSVSTLKIQRTERGDSAVYLCASSLPGRESGNTIYFGEGSWLTVV.

This rearrangement joins TRBV27 to TRBJ2-1, with D tentatively TRBD1 (6 bases). The germline V gene encodes CDR1 MNHEY and CDR2 SMNVEV (reference sequence). V was shortened by 6 bases and J by 6 bases, with 12 bases between the two germline ends. The CDR3 spans 13 residues. The CDR3 region is CASSRRTVNEQFF. DNA for the CDR3: TGTGCCAGCAGCCGCCGGACAGTCAATGAGCAGTTCTTC.

The chain combines TRBV7-9 with TRBJ1-1; D is possibly TRBD1 (5 bases). Germline loops: CDR1 SEHNR, CDR2 FQNEAQ (reference sequence). V was cut by 11 bases and J by 6 bases, with 25 bases left in between. The CDR3 consists of 15 residues. The CDR3 spells CAPWKVGRGGAEAFF. In nucleotides, the CDR3 is TGTGCCCCCTGGAAAGTGGGGCGCGGGGGGGCTGAAGCTTTCTTT.

The V and J genes are TRBV29-1 and TRBJ2-1; 9 bases fit TRBD2. The V gene end was trimmed by 1 base and the J gene end by 10 bases; junction bases not matched to a gene: 5. Per the germline V gene, CDR1 is SQVTM and CDR2 is ANQGSEA. The CDR3 runs to 13 residues. CDR3 in amino acids: CSVEASGTHEQFF. The CDR3 coding sequence is TGCAGCGTTGAAGCTAGCGGGACTCACGAGCAGTTCTTC.

V is TRBV28 and J is TRBJ1-4; D gene ambiguous. Germline V gene data show CDR1 as MDHEN and CDR2 as SYDVKM. V was pared by 3 bases and J by 0 bases, with 11 bases between. The CDR3 has 16 residues. CDR3 bases: TGTGCCAGCAGTTTCTCTGGCGGGCCAACTAATGAAAAACTGTTTTTT. Translating it yields CASSFSGGPTNEKLFF.

The chain links TRBV5-8 to TRBJ1-2; D is perhaps TRBD1 (5 bases). This CDR3 is built from 13 residues. Germline lookup yields CDR1 SGHTS and CDR2 YDEGEE. V was trimmed by 4 bases and J by 6 bases, leaving 13 bases between them. The CDR3 nucleotides are TGTGCCAGCAGCCTTGGAGGGGCTAATGGCTACACCTTC. As protein: CASSLGGANGYTF.

This chain links TRBV5-8 with TRBJ2-1; 7 bases match TRBD1. The CDR3 is 15 residues long. Germline V gene data show CDR1 as SGHTS and CDR2 as YDEGEE. The V gene end was trimmed by 10 bases and the J gene end by 1 base; junction bases not matched to a gene: 11. The CDR3 is CACHRGEVSYNEQFF. The DNA for the CDR3 is TGTGCCTGCCACAGGGGAGAGGTATCCTACAATGAGCAGTTCTTC.

The chain uses TRBV15 and TRBJ2-4; weak D call: TRBD1 (5 bases). The CDR3 contains 14 residues. Looked up from germline, CDR1 is LNHNV and CDR2 is YYDKDF (reference sequence). The ends were cut back, 0 bases at V and 8 bases at J, with 11 bases in the middle. The CDR3: CATSRDLTEDIQYF. The CDR3 DNA reads as TGTGCCACCAGCAGAGATTTGACAGAAGACATTCAGTACTTC. The whole variable domain, remainder taken from reference TRBV15 and TRBJ2-4, is DAMVIQNPRYQVTQFGKPVTLSCSQTLNHNVMYWYQQKSSQAPKLLFHYYDKDFNNEADTPDNFQSRRPNTSFCFLDIRSPGLGDTAMYLCATSRDLTEDIQYFGAGTRLSVL.

This clone was seen only a few times. V and J are TRBV6-2 or TRBV6-3 and TRBJ1-1; 8 bases map to TRBD1. J lost 5 bases, V lost 6 bases, and 5 bases had no gene match. The CDR3 has 13 amino acids. CDR1 and CDR2 from the germline V gene are MNHEY and SVGEGT. CDR3 sequence reads: CASSNRGGTEAFF. As DNA, the CDR3 is TGTGCCAGCAGCAACAGGGGGGGAACTGAAGCTTTCTTT.

V usage is TRBV24-1 and J usage is TRBJ2-1; tentative D call: TRBD2 (7 bases). The CDR3 totals 15 residues. V was pared by 4 bases and J by 7 bases, with 16 bases between. Germline V gene data show CDR1 as KGHDR and CDR2 as SFDVKD. The CDR3 sequence is CATSDAAGAGNEQFF. The DNA of the CDR3 is TGTGCCACCAGTGACGCCGCGGGGGCGGGTAATGAGCAGTTCTTC.

The chain links TRBV6-6 to TRBJ2-4, with 7 bases identical to TRBD1. This CDR3 region has 15 residues. Germline CDR1 and CDR2: MNHNY and SVGAGI (reference sequence). V lost 5 bases and J lost 0; bases outside the gene matches: 4. As DNA, the CDR3 is TGTGCCAGCAGTACAGGGGTCCTAGCCAAAAACATTCAGTACTTC. This encodes CASSTGVLAKNIQYF.

The V call is TRBV27, the J call TRBJ1-4; 11 bases line up with TRBD1. Germline loops: CDR1 MNHEY, CDR2 SMNVEV (reference sequence). This CDR3 spans 14 amino acids. Trimming cost V 6 bases and J 7 bases; bases outside gene matches: 4. The CDR3, as DNA: TGTGCCAGCAGGGGGACAGGGGGAAGTGAAAAACTGTTTTTT. Amino acids: CASRGTGGSEKLFF.

CDR3 DNA: TGTGCCAGCAGTTACCTTGGACAGGGAAGTAATTCACCCCTCCACTTT. It specifies CASSYLGQGSNSPLHF. The gene calls are TRBV6-5 and TRBJ1-6; 8 bases are shared with TRBD1. The CDR3 is made up of 16 amino acids. CDR1 is MNHEY, CDR2 SVGAGI, per germline. After removal of 2 bases from V and 6 bases from J, the junction contained 6 bases not matched to a gene.

J is TRBJ1-6 and V is TRBV19, with a weak D call TRBD1 (6 bases). The CDR3 has 15 amino acids. Germline CDR1 LNHDA, CDR2 SQIVND (reference sequence). Between the trimmed V and J ends, which lost 2 bases and 5 bases, there was a span of 10 bases. The chain's CDR3 is CASSIRQGHNSPLHF. The CDR3 nucleotides read TGTGCCAGTAGTATACGGCAGGGGCATAATTCACCCCTCCACTTT.

The chain employs TRBV28 and TRBJ1-2, with D hard to call. Trimming left V 6 bases short and J 2 bases short, with 19 bases between. This CDR3 spans 16 amino acids. Germline loops: CDR1 MDHEN, CDR2 SYDVKM. CDR3 protein: CASSTGGRAGNYGYTF. DNA for the CDR3: TGTGCCAGCAGCACGGGAGGGCGCGCCGGCAACTATGGCTACACCTTC.

The genes are TRBV18 and TRBJ2-1; 8 nucleotides align to TRBD1. Germline trimming cut 3 bases from V and 7 bases from J; bases unmatched to any gene: 8. The CDR3 contains 15 residues. In germline, CDR1 is KGHSH, CDR2 LQKENI. CDR3 residues: CASSPGQGRWNEQFF. The CDR3 nucleotides are TGTGCCAGCTCACCCGGACAGGGTAGGTGGAATGAGCAGTTCTTC.

The rearrangement links TRBV19 to TRBJ2-6; D possibly corresponds to TRBD1 (5 bases). CDR3 size: 17 residues. Trimming took off 6 bases at V and 0 bases at J, with 15 bases between the two ends. From germline, CDR1 is LNHDA and CDR2 SQIVND (reference sequence). The CDR3 DNA sequence: TGTGCCAGTAGCCGACAGAGGCCTTCCTCTGGGGCCAACGTCCTGACTTTC. Its protein is CASSRQRPSSGANVLTF.

V and J are TRBV18 and TRBJ2-1, with TRBD1 matching 11 bases. The germline gives CDR1 KGHSH, CDR2 LQKENI. After removal of 2 bases from V and 9 bases from J, the junction contained 9 bases not matched to a gene. This CDR3 is 16 amino acids long. The CDR3 nucleotides are TGTGCCAGCTCACCAGAAGGGACAGGGGGAATGAGTGAGCAGTTCTTC. Translated, it gives CASSPEGTGGMSEQFF.

The chain combines TRBV4-1 with TRBJ2-1; weak D call: TRBD1 (6 bases). The CDR3 is made up of 14 amino acids. In germline, CDR1 is MGHRA, CDR2 YSYEKL. V gave up 6 bases and J gave up 5 bases, with 14 bases separating them. CDR3 in DNA: TGCGCCAGCAGTCACAGGGCAGGGGACAATGAGCAGTTCTTC. Translating it yields CASSHRAGDNEQFF.

The chain recombines TRBV9 with TRBJ2-1; 10 positions match TRBD2. Germline V lookup: CDR1 SGDLS, CDR2 YYNGEE. V lost 4 bases and J lost 2; bases outside the gene matches: 12. This CDR3 has 18 amino acids. CDR3 sequence reads: CASSLSRTSGTPYNEQFF. The CDR3 nucleotides read TGTGCCAGCAGCCTCAGCCGAACTAGCGGGACCCCCTACAATGAGCAGTTCTTC.

This clone appeared a single time. CDR3 coding DNA: TGCGCCAGCAGCCAAGATATGACAGGCAATCAGCCCCAGCATTTT. Protein: CASSQDMTGNQPQHF. The rearrangement links TRBV4-1 to TRBJ1-5; tentatively, D is TRBD1 (5 bases). CDR1 and CDR2 from the germline V gene are MGHRA and YSYEKL. V was pared by 0 bases and J by 2 bases, with 8 bases between. The CDR3 is 15 residues long.

CDR3 sequence (DNA): TGCGCCAGCAGCCGGAACCCGATGGCAGGGGATCAGCCCCAGCATTTT. Its translation is CASSRNPMAGDQPQHF. This sequence joins TRBV4-1 and TRBJ1-5; D perhaps matches TRBD1 (6 bases). This CDR3 has 16 amino acids. Germline loops: CDR1 MGHRA, CDR2 YSYEKL. V dropped 4 bases and J dropped 5 bases, with 18 bases sitting between them.

The V and J genes are TRBV6-6 and TRBJ1-4, with 9 positions matching TRBD1. The junction had 6 bases not matched to a gene; V was cut back by 6 bases and J by 7 bases. The CDR3 consists of 14 residues. Per the germline V gene, CDR1 is MNHNY and CDR2 is SVGAGI (reference sequence). DNA for the CDR3: TGTGCCAGCAGCCCCGGGACAGGGAGTGAAAAACTGTTTTTT. Protein: CASSPGTGSEKLFF.